The rows below give T cell receptor beta chains drawn from one sample of a study of T cells after yellow fever vaccination. TCRdb reprocessed the 5' RACE reads via MiXCR and lists one record per CDR3 protein. The sample lists roughly 100,000 distinct CDR3 sequences; almost 9% were seen once. The sample here was CD8+ T cells not binding an NS4B(214-222) dextramer, sorted from PBMCs, taken roughly 14 days after the first yellow fever vaccination. The receptors come from a man in his late teens or twenties who received the YFV17D yellow fever vaccine. Both conserved end residues are part of each CDR3.

j_gene	v_gene	CDR3aa
TRBJ2-5	TRBV5-5	CASSTLGLGSQTQYF
TRBJ1-1	TRBV6-5	CASSLTLNTEAFF
TRBJ2-1	TRBV6-2/TRBV6-3	CASSYSKTSGRYEQFF
TRBJ1-5	TRBV3-1	CASSQDGGAGQPQHF
TRBJ1-2	TRBV20-1	CSARGSGVPVYGYTF
TRBJ2-1	TRBV19	CASTPGTNEQFF
TRBJ2-3	TRBV6-5	CASSYRAGSDTQYF
TRBJ2-2	TRBV4-1	CASNSTGRMPRELFF
TRBJ1-2	TRBV12-3/TRBV12-4	CASSPGGYGYTF
TRBJ2-7	TRBV7-9	CASSLNPEITYEQYF
TRBJ1-4	TRBV6-2/TRBV6-3	CASRSGAENEKLFF
TRBJ1-5	TRBV3-1	CASSRTGGGQPQHF
TRBJ2-2	TRBV6-1	CASSPAGGPNTGELFF
TRBJ2-3	TRBV6-2/TRBV6-3	CASSFKDREHTQYF
TRBJ1-2	TRBV11-2	CASNELTGGANYGYTF
TRBJ2-5	TRBV11-2	CASSLDSVRGVETQYF
TRBJ2-3	TRBV6-5	CASSYLGRDTQYF
TRBJ2-7	TRBV10-3	CAISGLAGAPSYEQYF
TRBJ2-7	TRBV10-3	CAISPGTGWDEQYF
TRBJ2-5	TRBV5-1	CASSEWGETQYF
TRBJ1-2	TRBV6-2/TRBV6-3	CASSYEQGWYGYTF
TRBJ2-3	TRBV7-2	CASSRRRGGQSDTQYF
TRBJ2-7	TRBV4-1	CASSQGWGASGEQYF
TRBJ2-7	TRBV6-1	CASKEPGQGYEQYF
TRBJ2-5	TRBV7-9	CASSPPWTGVETQYF
TRBJ1-1	TRBV20-1	CSAIPGNTEAFF
TRBJ2-3	TRBV7-6	CASTQNLAGGNTDTQYF
TRBJ1-4	TRBV7-8	CASSFYVRTGATNEKLFF
TRBJ2-1	TRBV4-3	CASSQERLALNEQFF
TRBJ2-5	TRBV5-4	CASSLEGGAETQYF
TRBJ2-7	TRBV5-1	CASSFRQNEQYF
TRBJ2-7	TRBV11-1	CASSPNPTSGGPLGSHEQYF
TRBJ2-3	TRBV6-5	CASSLTSGDQDTQYF
TRBJ1-3	TRBV4-2	CASSQGDSSGNTIYF
TRBJ2-7	TRBV4-2	CASSQDWQPGREQYF
TRBJ2-7	TRBV10-3	CAISQTGIYEQYF
TRBJ2-7	TRBV29-1	CSASSGKWEQYF
TRBJ1-2	TRBV7-2	CASSFGARDSYGYTF
TRBJ1-2	TRBV7-9	CASSYGEGNGYTF
TRBJ2-4	TRBV12-3/TRBV12-4	CASTEGGGYAKNIQYF
TRBJ2-3	TRBV5-1	CASSPDRYRGDVDTQYF
TRBJ1-1	TRBV7-9	CASSLVQEAFF
TRBJ1-4	TRBV5-1	CDSRQGNEKLFF
TRBJ2-1	TRBV27	CASSSQSGNEQFF
TRBJ1-1	TRBV27	CATWRGGNTEAFF
TRBJ2-2	TRBV12-3/TRBV12-4	CASSLPPGGSNTGELFF
TRBJ2-2	TRBV19	CASSGQVKGTGELFF
TRBJ2-7	TRBV3-1	CASSQGTVTYEQYF
TRBJ2-6	TRBV4-3	CASSQDRGRDPGANVLTF
TRBJ2-2	TRBV27	CASSDRGYRANTGELFF
TRBJ2-7	TRBV6-2/TRBV6-3	CASGRGTEYYEQYF
TRBJ2-5	TRBV12-3/TRBV12-4	CASRDRGSETQYF
TRBJ2-6	TRBV11-3	CASSRDGSSGANVLTF
TRBJ1-4	TRBV27	CASSRGRSNEKLFF
TRBJ2-2	TRBV5-5	CASSLTRVTGELFF
TRBJ1-5	TRBV3-1	CASSQDSWGNQPQHF
TRBJ1-1	TRBV19	CASSLGGVRTEAFF
TRBJ2-5	TRBV14	CASSQDVTPGLETQYF
TRBJ2-1	TRBV7-9	CASSPAGTSGNEQFF